A selection of T cell receptor beta chains follows, all from one sample in a study of T cells in narcolepsy. The protocol was immunoSEQ multiplex PCR, while the TCRdb copy is restricted to in-frame clones and leaves out a portion. The data contain about 15,000 clones, 85% of them seen just once; the ten biggest clones take up roughly 34%. The sample taken for sequencing was memory (CD45RA-) CD4+ T cells from blood. Source of these receptors: a human donor in good health. CDR3s include the opening cysteine and the closing phenylalanine or tryptophan. The D gene is left open where the match is weak. A row's size may be missing; if present it is once, few, many or a size class.

>NA|16|NA|TRBV2|TRBJ1-5
CASSDRGRQSNQPQHF
TGTGCCAGCAGTGATCGGGGGCGGCAAAGCAATCAGCCCCAGCATTTT
>once|13|NA|TRBV6-1|TRBJ2-7
CASKPPSGLEQYF
TGTGCCAGCAAGCCCCCCTCGGGTCTCGAGCAGTACTTC
>NA|16|NA|TRBV6-6|TRBJ2-3
CASSSPGGTSTDTQYF
TGTGCCAGCAGTTCTCCTGGGGGGACTAGCACAGATACGCAGTATTTT
>NA|13|TRBD2|TRBV30|TRBJ2-7
CAWKGGSGYEQYF
TGTGCCTGGAAGGGCGGGAGCGGTTACGAGCAGTACTTC
>NA|13|NA|TRBV4-2|TRBJ2-7
CASSQRSGDEQYF
TGTGCCAGCAGCCAACGGTCGGGGGACGAGCAGTACTTC
>NA|13|NA|TRBV19|TRBJ1-2
CASSIDSLYGYTF
TGTGCCAGTAGTATCGACAGTCTTTATGGCTACACCTTC
>NA|14|NA|TRBV9|TRBJ2-7
CASSAEGTLGEQYF
TGTGCCAGCAGCGCCGAGGGAACCCTGGGTGAGCAGTACTTC
>NA|15|NA|TRBV7-9|TRBJ2-5
CASSLAGTDPETQYF
TGTGCCAGCAGCTTAGCGGGAACGGACCCAGAGACCCAGTACTTC
>few|13|NA|TRBV4-1|TRBJ2-3
CASSPLRTDTQYF
TGCGCCAGCAGCCCACTGAGAACAGATACGCAGTATTTT
>NA|15|TRBD2|TRBV6-1|TRBJ2-3
CASRFLAGGRNTQYF
TGTGCCAGCAGATTCCTAGCGGGGGGGCGGAATACGCAGTATTTT
>NA|15|TRBD1|TRBV25-1|TRBJ1-6
CASSERTGWNSPLHF
TGTGCCAGCAGTGAAAGGACAGGGTGGAATTCACCCCTCCACTTT